This paragraph covers one T cell receptor beta chain sequence. The clone's antigen remains unknown. Base quality data are lacking; no much larger clone is found one base away. A second Seattle source provided samples from volunteer blood donors who had recovered from COVID-19. The collaborating institutions used their own protocols to collect whole blood in K2EDTA tubes. For TCRbeta analysis, collaborators shipped samples in one of three forms: frozen whole blood, isolated PBMCs, or DNA extracted from either of those sample types. TCRbeta CDR3 regions were amplified from genomic DNA using the immunoSEQ Assay, a bias-controlled multiplex PCR. The paper's processing steps were these. Within the assay, amplification of reference gene primers was used to estimate how many nucleated cells each sample contained. To quantify the absolute abundance of each unique TCRbeta CDR3 rearrangement, sequence reads were collapsed and filtered. For each sample, productive Simpson clonality was calculated by taking the square root of Simpson's diversity index across productive rearrangements. Entries here come from immuneACCESS through TCRdb and include only in-frame sequences with V and J called. Some clones fail to appear in such tables; in the studies checked, an unresolved V gene covers under half of the shortfall, and the cause of the remainder is unknown. The V and J calls and the clone size are those of that table, but D and trimming were determined from the DNA. The sample table holds roughly 250,000 clones, of which around nine tenths were seen once. Of the sample, approximately 2% falls within the top ten clones.

Sequences LNHNV (CDR1) and YYDKDF (CDR2) are obtained from the germline V gene (reference sequence). Counted from cysteine to phenylalanine, this CDR3 has 16 amino acids. The sequence is cut down to CDR3 DNA, 48 bases in frame from base 1. Germline trimming: 3 bases from V, 8 bases from J; junction bases outside gene matches: 9. This entry belongs to a study of blood T cell repertoires in COVID-19 (TCRdb year 2020). For the wider study: The collaborator samples originated in the United States, Italy and Spain and spanned the acute and convalescent phases of COVID-19. Where HLA class I and class II types were available, the types were taken from metadata supplied by the sample provider, not from assay-based typing. The sample metadata nearly always contained a de-identified subject ID, COVID-19 status, age in years and sex. Samples were obtained from the ongoing ImmuneRACE study (first 160 participants) and from some 1,300 subjects provided by 6 global collaborators. The repertoires were released in a freely available public database meant as a resource for research on the immune response to SARS-CoV-2. The material from the prospective study consisted of cDNA or gDNA derived from T cells, B-cell-depleted T cells, or PBMCs. The dataset comprised deeply sampled blood TCRbeta repertoires from subjects exposed to, actively infected with, or recovered from COVID-19. The paper as a whole reports these results and caveats: Clinical and demographic metadata were provided uncurated, with the amount varying by source and participant.

The clonotype originates from a woman aged 40 to 50 who had recovered from COVID-19. The rearranged segments are TRBV15 and TRBJ2-1; TRBD2 fits 11 bases in the junction. Material: peripheral blood. The sequence in DNA is TGTGCCACCAGCAGCCTGACTAGCGGGACTTCCCATGAGCAGTTCTTC. This codes for CATSSLTSGTSHEQFF. The CDR3, completed at both ends by the reference TRBV15 and TRBJ2-1 genes, gives the full variable domain DAMVIQNPRYQVTQFGKPVTLSCSQTLNHNVMYWYQQKSSQAPKLLFHYYDKDFNNEADTPDNFQSRRPNTSFCFLDIRSPGLGDTAMYLCATSSLTSGTSHEQFFGPGTRLTVL.